The entry that follows covers one T cell receptor beta chain sequence. The method was immunoSEQ multiplex PCR; TCRdb's version includes in-frame clones alone and lacks a portion of them. The sample records 300,000 to 400,000 clones, around nine tenths being singletons. The data derive from a study of blood T cell repertoires in COVID-19. Looked up from germline, CDR1 is LGHNA and CDR2 is YSLEER. V gave up 5 bases and J gave up 0 bases; unmatched junction bases: 2. This CDR3 contains 15 residues. This TCR was sampled from a woman between 45 and 65 years old with active or convalescent COVID-19. The chain links TRBV4-3 to TRBJ2-2; 8 positions agree with TRBD2. The sequenced sample consisted of peripheral blood. CDR3 coding DNA: TGCGCCAGCAGCGAGACTAGCGCGAACACCGGGGAGCTGTTTTTT. Its protein is CASSETSANTGELFF.